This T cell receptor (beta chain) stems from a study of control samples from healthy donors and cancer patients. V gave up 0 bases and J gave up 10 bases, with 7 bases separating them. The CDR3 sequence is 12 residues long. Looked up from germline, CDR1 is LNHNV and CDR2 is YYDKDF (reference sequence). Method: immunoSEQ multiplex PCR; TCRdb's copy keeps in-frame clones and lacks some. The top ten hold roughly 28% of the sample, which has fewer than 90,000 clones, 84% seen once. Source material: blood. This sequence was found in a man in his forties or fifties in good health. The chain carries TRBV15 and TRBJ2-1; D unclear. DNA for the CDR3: TGTGCCACCAGCAGAGAGTTGGGGGAGCAGTTCTTC. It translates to CATSRELGEQFF.